A selection of T cell receptor beta chains follows, all from one sample in a study of blood T cell repertoires in COVID-19. Sequenced by immunoSEQ multiplex PCR; TCRdb stores in-frame clones only, minus some. This sample has 540,000 or so clones, with 85% to 90% found just once. Specimen: peripheral blood. The receptor set was obtained from a woman in her 50s with COVID-19, enrolled during active disease. The CDR3 runs from the conserved cysteine through the conserved F or W. D genes are given only for firm matches. The listing skips clone size in some rows; elsewhere it reads once, few, many or a size class.

NA	15	TRBV19	TRBJ1-1	NA	CASSWGRGVDTEAFF	TGTGCCAGTAGCTGGGGCCGGGGGGTCGACACTGAAGCTTTCTTT
NA	12	TRBV19	TRBJ2-7	NA	CASSSTGREQYF	TGTGCCAGTAGTTCCACAGGTCGCGAGCAGTACTTC
NA	14	TRBV11-2	TRBJ2-7	NA	CASSSDRASYEQYF	TGTGCCAGCAGCTCGGACAGAGCCTCCTACGAGCAGTACTTC
TRBD1	14	TRBV5-6	TRBJ1-2	NA	CASSGGSTLGGYTF	TGTGCCAGCTCAGGGGGCAGCACCCTGGGTGGCTACACCTTC
NA	15	TRBV30	TRBJ1-3	NA	CAWMGGKGSGNTIYF	TGTGCCTGGATGGGGGGTAAAGGCTCTGGAAACACCATATATTTT
NA	14	TRBV6-5	TRBJ1-5	NA	CASWLAGGNQPQHF	TGTGCCAGCTGGCTCGCAGGCGGCAATCAGCCCCAGCATTTT
NA	15	TRBV12-5	TRBJ2-2	NA	CASGQRTAGAGELFF	TGTGCTAGTGGTCAGCGGACAGCAGGGGCCGGGGAGCTGTTTTTT
TRBD1	15	TRBV5-1	TRBJ1-2	NA	CASSNRDRGLEGYTF	TGCGCCAGCAGCAATCGGGACAGGGGGCTAGAGGGCTACACCTTC
NA	14	TRBV5-1	TRBJ1-2	once	CASSLSQAGQGYTF	TGCGCCAGCAGCTTGTCCCAGGCGGGTCAGGGCTACACCTTC
NA	12	TRBV6-5	TRBJ1-1	NA	CASRGLNTEAFF	TGTGCCAGCAGGGGCCTGAACACTGAAGCTTTCTTT
TRBD1	15	TRBV3-1/TRBV3-2	TRBJ2-3	NA	CASSPGTGPADTQYF	TGTGCCAGCAGCCCCGGGACAGGGCCAGCAGATACGCAGTATTTT
TRBD1	16	TRBV2	TRBJ1-5	NA	CASKGADRYSNQPQHF	TGTGCCAGCAAGGGGGCAGACCGATATAGCAATCAGCCCCAGCATTTT
NA	15	TRBV15	TRBJ1-3	NA	CATSRDSGAGNTIYF	TGTGCCACCAGCAGAGATTCAGGGGCTGGAAACACCATATATTTT
NA	16	TRBV19	TRBJ1-5	NA	CASSLWTPRGNQPQHF	TGTGCCAGTAGTCTCTGGACACCTAGGGGCAATCAGCCCCAGCATTTT
NA	15	TRBV7-3	TRBJ2-7	NA	CASSLSPVSSYEQYF	TGTGCCAGCAGCTTATCCCCAGTATCCTCCTACGAGCAGTACTTC
NA	14	TRBV5-4	TRBJ2-6	once	CASSTGTGANVLTF	TGTGCCAGCAGCACCGGGACTGGGGCCAACGTCCTGACTTTC
NA	13	TRBV5-1	TRBJ1-2	NA	CASSPQAEGGYTF	TGCGCCAGCAGCCCGCAGGCTGAGGGAGGCTACACCTTC
NA	13	TRBV2	TRBJ1-2	NA	CASSERGFYGYTF	TGTGCCAGCAGTGAACGGGGGTTCTATGGCTACACCTTC
TRBD1	14	TRBV24-1	TRBJ1-2	once	CATSDPDRNYGYTF	TGTGCCACCAGTGACCCGGACAGGAACTATGGCTACACCTTC
NA	12	TRBV2	TRBJ1-4	NA	CASRVGQEKLFF	TGTGCCAGCAGGGTAGGACAGGAAAAACTGTTTTTT
NA	12	TRBV30	TRBJ2-7	NA	CAWSPVSYEQYF	TGTGCCTGGAGCCCTGTCTCCTACGAGCAGTACTTC
TRBD2	15	TRBV19	TRBJ2-3	NA	CASSILSGGVDTQYF	TGTGCCAGTAGTATATTGAGCGGGGGGGTAGATACGCAGTATTTT
TRBD1	14	TRBV19	TRBJ2-1	NA	CASSISRDRVKQFF	TGTGCCAGTAGTATATCTCGGGACAGGGTAAAGCAGTTCTTC
NA	14	TRBV3-1/TRBV3-2	TRBJ2-2	NA	CASSQVSDTGELFF	TGTGCCAGCAGCCAAGTCTCCGACACCGGGGAGCTGTTTTTT
NA	15	TRBV21-1	TRBJ1-1	NA	CASSKAQGTISEAFF	TGTGCCAGCAGCAAAGCGCAGGGCACCATTTCTGAAGCTTTCTTT
NA	15	TRBV7-3	TRBJ2-3	NA	CASSLRAGRTDTQYF	TGTGCCAGCAGCTTAAGGGCGGGCCGCACAGATACGCAGTATTTT
NA	12	TRBV19	TRBJ2-3	NA	CASSRAGDTQYF	TGTGCCAGTAGTAGAGCGGGCGATACGCAGTATTTT
NA	14	TRBV3-1/TRBV3-2	TRBJ1-2	NA	CASSPPGGGYGYTF	TGTGCCAGCAGTCCCCCCGGGGGGGGCTATGGCTACACCTTC
NA	15	TRBV28	TRBJ1-1	NA	CASRTGPSTNTEAFF	TGTGCCAGCAGAACAGGGCCCTCGACGAACACTGAAGCTTTCTTT
TRBD2	14	TRBV19	TRBJ2-3	NA	CASGGVRDTDTQYF	TGTGCCAGCGGGGGGGTACGAGACACAGATACGCAGTATTTT
NA	12	TRBV11-1	TRBJ2-5	NA	CASSLNKETQYF	TGTGCCAGCAGCTTAAACAAAGAGACCCAGTACTTC
NA	15	TRBV5-4	TRBJ1-1	NA	CASSLVGAGGTEAFF	TGTGCCAGCAGCTTGGTGGGGGCCGGGGGGACTGAAGCTTTCTTT
NA	13	TRBV5-8	TRBJ2-7	NA	CASSLVRVGEQYF	TGTGCCAGCAGCTTGGTCAGGGTGGGGGAGCAGTACTTC
NA	18	TRBV7-3	TRBJ2-3	NA	CASSLEGGPARDTDTQYF	TGTGCCAGCAGCTTAGAAGGGGGTCCCGCTCGGGACACAGATACGCAGTATTTT
NA	14	TRBV10-3	TRBJ2-2	NA	CAIRPQGGTGELFF	TGTGCCATCAGACCACAGGGAGGGACCGGGGAGCTGTTTTTT